The present TCR beta chain was sequenced within a study of CD8+CD57+ T cells in acquired aplastic anemia. Investigators profiled TCR beta VDJ and CDR3 from genomic DNA template. TCRdb reanalysed the reads using MiXCR and keeps one entry per CDR3 protein. The repertoire holds a few hundred thousand distinct CDR3 sequences, with approximately 57% as singletons. The sequenced patients had an expansion of CD8+CD57+ cells seen by flow cytometry. The enrolled patients all had severe acquired aplastic anemia. The V end was cut by 5 bases, the J end by 0 bases, with 24 bases between. The CDR3 spans 19 residues. The germline V gene has CDR1 SGDLS and CDR2 YYNGEE.

Sequences were obtained from sorted CD4+, CD8+, or CD8+CD57+ T cells (not recorded which) from PBMCs. This receptor was identified in a human donor with aplastic anemia. The V gene is TRBV9, the J gene TRBJ2-1; D unresolved. CDR3 nucleotide sequence: TGTGCCAGCAGTCCGTATCGAGTGGCTGGGTTTAGCTCCTACAATGAGCAGTTCTTC. Its translation is CASSPYRVAGFSSYNEQFF.